This T cell receptor beta chain was sequenced for a study of blood T cell repertoires in COVID-19 (dated by TCRdb to about 2020). Background on the whole study: The collaborator samples originated in the United States, Italy and Spain and spanned the acute and convalescent phases of COVID-19. The material from the prospective study consisted of cDNA or gDNA derived from T cells, B-cell-depleted T cells, or PBMCs. Subjects who had been exposed to COVID-19, were actively infected with it, or had recovered from it provided the deeply sampled blood TCRbeta repertoires that made up the dataset. The repertoires were released in a freely available public database meant as a resource for research on the immune response to SARS-CoV-2. The samples were drawn from the first 160 participants of the ongoing ImmuneRACE study and from 1,200 or so subjects provided by 6 global collaborators. The sample metadata nearly always contained a de-identified subject ID, COVID-19 status, age in years and sex. Where HLA class I and class II types were available, the types were taken from metadata supplied by the sample provider, not from assay-based typing. What the research found in general, with its limitations: The quantity of clinical and demographic metadata differed by source and by participant and was supplied without curation.

V loses 5 bases, J loses 4 bases, and the germline ends lie 11 bases apart. CDR1 MDHEN and CDR2 SYDVKM were looked up in the germline V gene. From the cysteine through the phenylalanine, the CDR3 covers 13 amino acids. Only the CDR3 region is kept as DNA, spanning 39 bases read in frame from base 1. Enrolling through a virtual design, the prospective study's participants ranged in age from roughly 18 to 90 years and lived across about two dozen United States geographic areas. Cohort assignment in the prospective study relied on participant-reported clinical history from a screening survey and a study questionnaire. Recovered participants in ImmuneRACE Cohort 3 were defined as having two consecutive negative NP/OP PCR tests, clearance from a healthcare professional, or resolution of symptoms. Each participant in the prospective study had whole blood, serum and a nasopharyngeal or oropharyngeal swab collected by mobile phlebotomists. Over an approximately 2-month period, participants in the prospective study had the option of providing additional blood draws and questionnaires. Blood samples from the prospective study were shipped frozen or at room temperature prior to DNA extraction.

TCRbeta CDR3 regions were amplified from genomic DNA using the immunoSEQ Assay, a bias-controlled multiplex PCR. Per the original workflow: Within the assay, amplification of reference gene primers was used to estimate how many nucleated cells each sample contained. To quantify the absolute abundance of each unique TCRbeta CDR3 rearrangement, sequence reads were collapsed and filtered. Productive Simpson clonality was computed per sample as the square root of Simpson's diversity index over productive rearrangements. The immuneACCESS repertoire file appears here via TCRdb, limited to in-frame rearrangements. These files lack a portion of the clones; in checked studies, under half of the deficit traces to unresolved V genes, and the cause of the others is not known. The V and J calls and the clone size are those of that table, but D and trimming were determined from the DNA. Across this sample there are approximately 300,000 clones, with around nine tenths seen only once. Clones ranked in the top ten supply roughly 10% of the sample.

As to this clone: Its antigen is currently not known. No clone much larger than this one lies a single base away; base qualities are absent.

The specimen was PBMCs or T cells enriched from blood (not recorded which). This sequence was found in a woman aged 30 to 39 who had recovered from COVID-19. Here the chain combines TRBV28 and TRBJ2-5, with an unclear D gene assignment. The nucleotide sequence is TGTGCCAGCAGTCCTATTGATGGAGAGACCCAGTACTTC. Its translation is CASSPIDGETQYF.